Reported below is one T cell receptor beta chain. A much larger clone is a single base away; this may be a read error. The sample is drawn from a study of T cells after yellow fever vaccination. Across the study: Each low-cell-number fraction was prepared by means of SMART-Seq v4 Ultra Low Input. Broader study findings: Among primary-vaccination clones, most reappeared after the booster, at 96% for CD4 and 88% for CD8. Within FACS-sorted repertoires, abundant clonotypes contaminating from the bulk population could be present. A limited proportion of clonotypes was detected within both the CD4 and CD8 compartments.

Germline V gene sequence: CDR1 LGHDT, CDR2 YNNKEL (reference sequence). This CDR3 contains 13 residues. TCRdb re-derived calls from the 5' RACE reads in MiXCR, one entry per CDR3 protein. The sample contains over 35,000 distinct CDR3 sequences, about 6.3% of which appear only once. This sequence joins TRBV3-1 and TRBJ1-3, with D unresolved. Sequencing was performed on PBMCs, either bulk or a sorted T-cell subset (CD4+, CD8+, memory, or dextramer-sorted; not recorded which), taken 45 days after the yellow fever booster vaccination. This TCR was recovered from a man aged 25-45 years who received the YFV17D yellow fever vaccine. Here the CDR3 reads CASSGAAGKTIYF. CDR3 in DNA: TGTGCCAGCAGCGGCGCGGCTGGAAAAACCATATATTTT.